These 15 T cell receptor beta chains came from one sample sequenced in a study of blood T cell repertoires in COVID-19. The method was immunoSEQ multiplex PCR; TCRdb's version includes in-frame clones alone and lacks a portion of them. The sample consists of about 220,000 clones, around 83% of them appearing once. The sample consisted of peripheral blood. The receptors come from a man aged 50 to 60 who had recovered from COVID-19.

This clone occurred once. The chain joins TRBV14 to TRBJ2-1, with 11 bases aligning to TRBD2. The length of the CDR3 is 16 residues. Germline trimming cut 2 bases from V and 10 bases from J; bases unmatched to any gene: 10. CDR1 is SGHDN, CDR2 FVKESK, per germline. The CDR3 nucleotides are TGTGCCAGCAGCCAACTCACTAGCGGGAGTCCCCGGGAGCAGTTCTTC. Protein sequence: CASSQLTSGSPREQFF.

The gene calls are TRBV19 and TRBJ1-1; 9 bases match TRBD1. The CDR3 contains 16 residues. J gave up 4 bases and V 6 bases, and 12 bases lay outside the gene matches. Germline V gives CDR1 LNHDA, CDR2 SQIVND (reference sequence). Here the CDR3 DNA reads TGTGCCAGTAGAGCACTGCCGGGACAGGGTTCCACTGAAGCTTTCTTT. Its translation: CASRALPGQGSTEAFF.

The chain has TRBV7-6 and TRBJ2-1; 7 bases fit TRBD1. Germline V lookup: CDR1 SGHVS, CDR2 FNYEAQ. The CDR3 extends over 16 amino acids. J lost 4 bases, V lost 5 bases, and 11 bases had no gene match. The CDR3 sequence: CASSPHRDRIYNEQFF. CDR3 nucleotides: TGTGCCAGCAGCCCACACCGGGACAGAATTTACAATGAGCAGTTCTTC.

The rearrangement links TRBV2 to TRBJ1-1; no clear D. The V and J ends lost 7 bases and 0 bases respectively, with 15 bases between them. The CDR3 loop spans 15 amino acids. Germline V gene data show CDR1 as SNHLY and CDR2 as FYNNEI. The CDR3 spells CASTQDHFMNTEAFF. The CDR3 region has the DNA TGTGCCAGCACCCAGGATCACTTCATGAACACTGAAGCTTTCTTT.

The chain links TRBV7-9 to TRBJ2-1, with 10 bases fitting TRBD2. The CDR3 totals 15 residues. With V trimmed by 2 bases and J by 8 bases, 6 bases remained unmatched. Germline V gives CDR1 SEHNR, CDR2 FQNEAQ (reference sequence). The CDR3 DNA sequence: TGTGCCAGCAGCTTAAAAGCGGGAGGGATCTATGAGCAGTTCTTC. It encodes CASSLKAGGIYEQFF.

The chain couples TRBV24-1 to TRBJ2-1; 10 bases line up with TRBD2. The CDR3 has 15 residues. CDR1 is KGHDR, CDR2 SFDVKD, per germline. J gave up 9 bases and V 4 bases, and 8 bases lay outside the gene matches. DNA for the CDR3: TGTGCCACCAGTGAAATAGCGGGAGGATTGAGTGAGCAGTTCTTC. The encoded protein is CATSEIAGGLSEQFF.

V is TRBV3-1 (or the pseudogene TRBV3-2) and J is TRBJ1-2; TRBD1 is a possible D gene (6 bases). The CDR3 spans 15 residues. The germline V and J ends were trimmed by 4 bases and 2 bases, with 14 bases remaining between them. From germline, CDR1 is LGHDT and CDR2 YNNKEL (reference sequence). The CDR3 DNA follows: TGTGCCAGCAGCCGAACCAACAGGGACAACTATGGCTACACCTTC. This codes for CASSRTNRDNYGYTF.

This chain connects TRBV27 to TRBJ2-1; 7 bases match TRBD1. The CDR3 is made up of 14 amino acids. J was trimmed by 2 bases and V by 9 bases; bases with no gene match: 7. Germline values: CDR1 MNHEY, CDR2 SMNVEV (reference sequence). The CDR3 nucleotides are TGTGCCAGTCATACGACAGGGACCTACAATGAGCAGTTCTTC. This gives the protein CASHTTGTYNEQFF.

Worth noting for this clone: Other DNA variants within this sample encode the same CDR3. The chain combines TRBV30 with TRBJ1-5; 7 bases line up with TRBD1. The CDR3 is 14 amino acids. Germline CDR1 and CDR2: GTSNPN and SVGIG (reference sequence). Trimming at V came to 1 base and at J to 7 bases, leaving 7 bases not matched to a gene. The CDR3 is CAWSGGTVGQPQHF. Written as DNA, the CDR3 is TGTGCCTGGAGTGGCGGGACAGTCGGGCAGCCCCAGCATTTT.

V and J are TRBV4-1 and TRBJ2-2; D possibly corresponds to TRBD2 (6 bases). V was clipped by 4 bases and J by 3 bases, with 12 bases between them. This CDR3 has 15 residues. Germline lookup yields CDR1 MGHRA and CDR2 YSYEKL. CDR3 coding DNA: TGCGCCAGCAGCCTCCTAGCGACATACACCGGGGAGCTGTTTTTT. The encoded protein is CASSLLATYTGELFF.

CDR3 sequence (DNA): TGTGCCAGCAGTTATAACAGGGTGGCCGGGAACACTGAAGCTTTCTTT. The encoded protein is CASSYNRVAGNTEAFF. The rearrangement uses TRBV27 and TRBJ1-1; D possibly corresponds to TRBD1 (6 bases). CDR1 is MNHEY and CDR2 is SMNVEV in the germline V gene (reference sequence). With 4 bases removed from V and 1 base from J, the gap between germline ends came to 16 bases. This CDR3 is 16 amino acids long.

This chain uses TRBV28 with TRBJ1-6; D is unresolved. CDR1 is MDHEN, CDR2 SYDVKM, per germline. V was pared by 6 bases and J by 4 bases, with 10 bases between. The CDR3 runs 14 residues. CDR3 sequence: CASSPTHYNSPLHF. The CDR3 nucleotides are TGTGCCAGCAGCCCCACACATTATAATTCACCCCTCCACTTT.

This chain links TRBV18 with TRBJ2-1, with TRBD1 as a possible D gene (6 bases). Trimming took off 4 bases at V and 3 bases at J, with 13 bases between the two ends. The CDR3 length is 15 residues. In germline, CDR1 is KGHSH, CDR2 LQKENI. The CDR3 is CASSLQGINYNEQFF. Here the CDR3 DNA reads TGTGCCAGCTCACTTCAGGGGATCAACTACAATGAGCAGTTCTTC.

This clone has more than one count but fewer than ten. This rearrangement joins TRBV27 to TRBJ2-1, with 8 bases fitting TRBD2. Germline V gene sequence: CDR1 MNHEY, CDR2 SMNVEV (reference sequence). J lost 6 bases, V lost 0 bases, and 7 bases had no gene match. The length of the CDR3 is 16 residues. This chain's CDR3 is CASSLSGTREGNEQFF. CDR3 DNA: TGTGCCAGCAGTTTATCCGGGACTAGAGAAGGCAATGAGCAGTTCTTC.

The V and J genes are TRBV19 and TRBJ2-2, with 7 bases fitting TRBD2. Germline V gene data show CDR1 as LNHDA and CDR2 as SQIVND (reference sequence). CDR3 length equals 13 residues. V was pared by 3 bases and J by 5 bases, with 0 bases of the junction left unmatched. The CDR3 sequence: CASSMGGTGELFF. Written as DNA, the CDR3 is TGTGCCAGTAGTATGGGAGGGACCGGGGAGCTGTTTTTT.